The clone carrying this TCR beta chain was counted a few times. Its cognate antigen is unknown. The record originates from a study of vaccination and CD4 T cells after COVID-19. Turning to the study itself: Overlapping peptides covering the spike proteins of SARS-CoV-2, HCoV-NL63, HCoV-OC43 and HCoV-229E were added to stimulate cells. A CEFX pool, an HIV-1 Nef pool, or no peptide went to control cultures.

Study observations and caveats: The authors identified 304 of 307 vaccine-specific clones in convalescent patients as spike mono-reactive. Convalescent patients studied were relatively few, and early post-infection timepoints were absent.

Specified time point: late sampling 161 to 241 days after vaccination in a few convalescent patients. Regarding treatment: roughly 10-day PBMC culture with coronavirus spike peptide pools or control peptides (ViraFEST assay). Trimming took off 0 bases at V and 10 bases at J, with 9 bases between the two ends. There are 12 residues in the CDR3. Germline CDR1 is SEHNR and CDR2 is FQNEAQ (reference sequence). CD4+ T cells that had been cultured provided DNA sequenced with the Oncomine TCR Beta short-read assay. In TCRdb, the PCR reads were re-called with MiXCR into one record per CDR3 protein. The data hold 15,000 to 20,000 distinct CDR3 sequences, with about 48% observed a single time.

The receptor comes from a human donor who had recovered from COVID-19. The J gene is TRBJ1-1, the V gene TRBV7-9, with D tentatively TRBD1 (5 bases). This sample comprised CD4+ T cells from blood, cultured in vitro, obtained about 7 months after SARS-CoV-2 vaccination. The DNA of the CDR3 is TGTGCCAGCAGCTTAGCGGGGCTGGGAGCTTTCTTT. Its translation: CASSLAGLGAFF.